This is a list of T cell receptor beta chains from one sample in a study of cytomegalovirus exposure and HLA in healthy donors. Assay used: immunoSEQ multiplex PCR; TCRdb lists only in-frame clones, some missing. The sample lists about 120,000 clones, around 81% occurring once. The specimen was PBMCs. The source of these receptors is a woman aged 40 to 50 in good health and CMV-seronegative. Each CDR3 is given with its conserved first and last residue. D genes are given only for firm matches. The size of a clone is reported for some rows only, either as once, few or many, or as a class for expanded clones.

CDR3 DNA: TGTGCCAGCGCCAGGGGGTACGAATCCTACGAGCAGTACTTC
CDR3 protein: CASARGYESYEQYF
J gene: TRBJ2-7
V gene: TRBV27
D gene: TRBD1
CDR3 length: 14
clone size: -

CDR3 DNA: TGCGCCAGCCACACGGGCAGGGGGGATGGCTACACCTTC
CDR3 protein: CASHTGRGDGYTF
J gene: TRBJ1-2
V gene: TRBV4-1
D gene: TRBD1
CDR3 length: 13
clone size: -

CDR3 DNA: TGTGCCAGCAGGGACGCGGGGGGCGAAGGCTACACCTTC
CDR3 protein: CASRDAGGEGYTF
J gene: TRBJ1-2
V gene: TRBV2
D gene: -
CDR3 length: 13
clone size: -

CDR3 DNA: TGCGCCAGCACCTTAGCGGGAGAGTGGACCGGGGAGCTGTTTTTT
CDR3 protein: CASTLAGEWTGELFF
J gene: TRBJ2-2
V gene: TRBV5-1
D gene: TRBD2
CDR3 length: 15
clone size: once

CDR3 DNA: TGTGCCAGCAGCCAAGGACACCCAGATACGCAGTATTTT
CDR3 protein: CASSQGHPDTQYF
J gene: TRBJ2-3
V gene: TRBV5-6
D gene: -
CDR3 length: 13
clone size: -

CDR3 DNA: TGTGCCAGCAGCTGGGCCGAGGGGGGGGATACGCAGTATTTT
CDR3 protein: CASSWAEGGDTQYF
J gene: TRBJ2-3
V gene: TRBV13
D gene: -
CDR3 length: 14
clone size: -

CDR3 DNA: TGTGCCAGCAGTGTCTCCTTGAGGGAGCAGTACTTC
CDR3 protein: CASSVSLREQYF
J gene: TRBJ2-7
V gene: TRBV7-2
D gene: -
CDR3 length: 12
clone size: -

CDR3 DNA: TGTGCCAGCAGCTTAGCCGGGGTGAGGGAAAAACTGTTTTTT
CDR3 protein: CASSLAGVREKLFF
J gene: TRBJ1-4
V gene: TRBV7-2
D gene: -
CDR3 length: 14
clone size: -

CDR3 DNA: TGTGCCAGCAGTAAATTCAGCCCTCCGGGTGAAGCTTTCTTT
CDR3 protein: CASSKFSPPGEAFF
J gene: TRBJ1-1
V gene: TRBV28
D gene: -
CDR3 length: 14
clone size: -

CDR3 DNA: TGTGCCAGCAGCGTAGCTGCGACAGGGGGAGGCTACGAGCAGTACTTC
CDR3 protein: CASSVAATGGGYEQYF
J gene: TRBJ2-7
V gene: TRBV9
D gene: TRBD1
CDR3 length: 16
clone size: -

CDR3 DNA: TGTGCCACGAACCCTCCCCAGGGATATGGCTACACCTTC
CDR3 protein: CATNPPQGYGYTF
J gene: TRBJ1-2
V gene: TRBV28
D gene: -
CDR3 length: 13
clone size: -

CDR3 DNA: TGTGCCAGCATAGGGGGAAGGGCTGGGGCCAACGTCCTGACTTTC
CDR3 protein: CASIGGRAGANVLTF
J gene: TRBJ2-6
V gene: TRBV6-1
D gene: -
CDR3 length: 15
clone size: once

CDR3 DNA: TGTGCCAGCAGTGCCCCTTCCTCGAACACTGAAGCTTTCTTT
CDR3 protein: CASSAPSSNTEAFF
J gene: TRBJ1-1
V gene: TRBV25-1
D gene: -
CDR3 length: 14
clone size: few

CDR3 DNA: TGTGCCAGTAGTGCGTACACTAGCGGGAGAGATACGCAGTATTTT
CDR3 protein: CASSAYTSGRDTQYF
J gene: TRBJ2-3
V gene: TRBV19
D gene: TRBD2
CDR3 length: 15
clone size: -

CDR3 DNA: TGTGCCAGCAGCGTAGCCGATCTCCTCCGGGCCGGGGAGCTGTTTTTT
CDR3 protein: CASSVADLLRAGELFF
J gene: TRBJ2-2
V gene: TRBV9
D gene: -
CDR3 length: 16
clone size: -

CDR3 DNA: TGTGCCAGCAGCCGATGGGACAGGGGGCGAAACACTGAAGCTTTCTTT
CDR3 protein: CASSRWDRGRNTEAFF
J gene: TRBJ1-1
V gene: TRBV14
D gene: TRBD1
CDR3 length: 16
clone size: once

CDR3 DNA: TGTGCCAGCAGCTTAGGGCGGACAGTCTTAGCCAAAAACATTCAGTACTTC
CDR3 protein: CASSLGRTVLAKNIQYF
J gene: TRBJ2-4
V gene: TRBV7-8
D gene: -
CDR3 length: 17
clone size: -